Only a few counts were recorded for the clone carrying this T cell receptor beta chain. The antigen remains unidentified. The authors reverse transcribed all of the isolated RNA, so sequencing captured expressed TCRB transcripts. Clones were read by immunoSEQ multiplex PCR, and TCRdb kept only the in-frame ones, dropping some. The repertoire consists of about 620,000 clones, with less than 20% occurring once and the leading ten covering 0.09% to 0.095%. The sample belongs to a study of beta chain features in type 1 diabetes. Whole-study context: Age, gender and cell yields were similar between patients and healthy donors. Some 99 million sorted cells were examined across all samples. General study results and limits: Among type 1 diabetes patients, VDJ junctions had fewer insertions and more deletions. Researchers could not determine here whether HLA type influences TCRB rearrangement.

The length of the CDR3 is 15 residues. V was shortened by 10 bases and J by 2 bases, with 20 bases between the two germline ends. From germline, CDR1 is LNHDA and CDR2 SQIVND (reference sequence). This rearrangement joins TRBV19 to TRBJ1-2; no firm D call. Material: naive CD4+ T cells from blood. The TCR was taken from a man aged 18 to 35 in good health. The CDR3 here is CAIQSRTQGNYGYTF. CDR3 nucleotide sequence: TGTGCCATCCAAAGCCGGACGCAAGGAAACTATGGCTACACCTTC. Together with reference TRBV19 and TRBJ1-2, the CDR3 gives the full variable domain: DGGITQSPKYLFRKEGQNVTLSCEQNLNHDAMYWYRQDPGQGLRLIYYSQIVNDFQKGDIAEGYSVSREKKESFPLTVTSAQKNPTAFYLCAIQSRTQGNYGYTFGSGTRLTVV.